Each of the 11 T cell receptor beta chains below was sequenced from the same sample in a study of regulatory T cells in long-lasting Graves disease. Time point noted: newly diagnosed GD, antithyroid drugs for less than 3 months. With RNA extracted from PBMCs as input, the TCR library was made. Through Arm-PCR of CDR3 regions and iRepertoire HTBI primers, TCR beta libraries were built. From the multiplex PCR reads, TCRdb called clonotypes with MiXCR, one entry per CDR3 protein. The repertoire includes about 430,000 distinct CDR3 sequences, about 15% of them detected once, and roughly 7.7% sits in the top ten. These data also formed part of another study, on T cells in Graves' hyperthyroidism and ophthalmopathy.

The sequencing here drew on peripheral blood mononuclear cells (PBMCs), taken at new diagnosis, from a patient treated with antithyroid drugs. These receptors were obtained from a woman between 40 and 50 years old with Graves disease.

At least ten counts were recorded for this clonotype. This chain joins TRBV28 and TRBJ2-7; D is undetermined. CDR1 and CDR2 from the germline V gene are MDHEN and SYDVKM. Between the trimmed V and J ends, which lost 3 bases and 0 bases, there was a span of 15 bases. CDR3 length: 16 amino acids. CDR3 sequence reads: CASSFMSSSFSYEQYF. DNA for the CDR3: TGTGCCAGCAGTTTCATGAGCAGCTCGTTCTCCTACGAGCAGTACTTC.

Worth noting for this clonotype: A read error may produce the germline difference seen at one junction end. This chain connects TRBV12-3 or TRBV12-4 to TRBJ2-7, with 9 bases aligning to TRBD2. The CDR3 runs to 14 residues. The DNA for the CDR3 is TGTGCCACCAGTAGCGGGAGACGCCCCTACGAGCAGTACTTC. It encodes CATSSGRRPYEQYF.

This clonotype was seen many times. V and J are TRBV11-3 and TRBJ1-1; D possibly corresponds to TRBD1 (6 bases). Germline CDR1 reads SGHNT; CDR2 reads YENEEA. V lost 0 bases, J lost 0 bases, and 8 bases lay in between. CDR3 length: 15 amino acids. In nucleotides, the CDR3 is TGTGCCAGCAGCTTAGAGGGACACATGAACACTGAAGCTTTCTTT. Amino acids: CASSLEGHMNTEAFF.

J is TRBJ1-6 and V is TRBV19, with D uncertain. The CDR3 spans 16 residues. Trimming removed 3 bases at V and 7 bases at J, with 16 bases between. Germline CDR1 LNHDA, CDR2 SQIVND (reference sequence). In DNA form, the CDR3 reads TGTGCCAGTAGTATTAGTCTCTTCCCGGACAATTCACCCCTCCACTTT. The encoded protein is CASSISLFPDNSPLHF.

In the case of this clonotype: With a much larger clone just one base away, this may be a read error. The rearrangement links TRBV2 to TRBJ2-3, with 7 nucleotides matching TRBD1. Germline-derived CDR1 and CDR2 are SNHLY and FYNNEI. The CDR3 runs 16 residues. Trimming removed 3 bases from V and 3 bases from J; junction bases left unmatched: 9. Here the CDR3 DNA reads TGTGCCAGCAGTGACAACACAGGGGCGGATACAGATACGCAGTATTTT. Protein product: CASSDNTGADTDTQYF.

This clonotype was counted at least ten times. The chain couples TRBV19 to TRBJ1-5; D is unclear. Deletions cut 0 bases from V and 5 bases from J, with 14 bases between. CDR1 and CDR2 from the germline V gene are LNHDA and SQIVND (reference sequence). The CDR3 is 16 amino acids. The DNA for the CDR3 is TGTGCCAGTAGTATAGATATCAGAGGTGGCGATCAGCCCCAGCATTTT. Translating it yields CASSIDIRGGDQPQHF.

This clonotype occurred a few times. V and J are TRBV6-1 and TRBJ2-7, with TRBD2 matching 14 bases. The CDR3 runs 16 residues. Germline loops: CDR1 MNHNS, CDR2 SASEGT. V lost 2 bases and J lost 5; bases outside the gene matches: 5. As DNA, the CDR3 is TGTGCCAGCAGTGAAACCGGGACTAGCGGGAGTGACGAGCAGTACTTC. Its translation is CASSETGTSGSDEQYF.

In regard to this clonotype: A far larger clone lies a single base away; this is likely a read error. V and J are TRBV12-3 or TRBV12-4 and TRBJ2-5; 7 bases align to TRBD2. Near its end, the DNA agrees better with TRBJ2-7, so the J call may be wrong. The CDR3 has 15 amino acids. The CDR3 loop is CACSDVGGRSYEQYF. CDR3 in DNA: TGTGCCTGCAGTGATGTCGGCGGGAGATCCTACGAGCAGTACTTC.

V gene TRBV27 combines with J gene TRBJ2-1, with 12 bases matching TRBD2. Losses at the gene ends were 4 bases for V and 6 bases for J; bases not matched to a gene: 7. The CDR3 is made up of 16 amino acids. The germline CDR1 and CDR2 sequences are MNHEY and SMNVEV (reference sequence). The CDR3 is CASSWGLAGGGNEQFF. The DNA of the CDR3 is TGTGCCAGCAGTTGGGGGCTAGCGGGAGGGGGCAATGAGCAGTTCTTC.

This clonotype was counted ten times or more. The chain combines TRBV29-1 with TRBJ1-2, with 12 bases that match TRBD1. The CDR3 covers 14 residues. Germline assignment: CDR1 SQVTM and CDR2 ANQGSEA. V lost 7 bases, J lost 0 bases, and 3 bases stayed unmatched. CDR3 coding DNA: TGCAGCGCGGGGACAGGGGGCTCTAACTATGGCTACACCTTC. Translating it yields CSAGTGGSNYGYTF.

The rearrangement joins TRBV28 to TRBJ1-1; D is unclear. The V end lost 3 bases, the J end lost 0 bases, and 14 bases lay between the germline ends. The CDR3 has 16 residues. Germline assignment: CDR1 MDHEN and CDR2 SYDVKM. The DNA of the CDR3 is TGTGCCAGCAGTTTTTTATCACCCTACCTGAACACTGAAGCTTTCTTT. This gives the protein CASSFLSPYLNTEAFF.